This T cell receptor beta chain was profiled in a study of shared clonotypes between healthy human individuals. The repertoire was sequenced with immunoSEQ multiplex PCR; TCRdb's copy has only in-frame clones and lacks some. Of about 820,000 clones in the sample, 90% to 95% are singletons; the top ten hold 24%. Terminally differentiated effector memory CD45RA+ cells were excluded from the naive CD8 cells, which were CD45RO-negative and positively selected for CCR7. Healthy HIV-negative adults with no recent acute infections or vaccinations were recruited as donors. After removal of 5 bases from V and 0 bases from J, the junction contained 11 bases not matched to a gene. This CDR3 spans 17 amino acids. Germline CDR1 MNHEY, CDR2 SMNVEV (reference sequence). Study-wide points: Several donors held about 5% of naive CD4 clonotypes in common. Lower generation probabilities were found for non-shared clonotypes than for those shared by all four donors.

As to this clone: As yet, its antigen is unknown.

The receptor was isolated from a man aged 30-40 years in good health. What was sequenced was naive CD8+ T cells sorted from blood. The chain has TRBV27 and TRBJ2-7, with 9 bases matching TRBD2. CDR3 nucleotide sequence: TGTGCCAGCAGTCCTACTACTAGCGGGCCAAGCTCCTACGAGCAGTACTTC. Translation gives CASSPTTSGPSSYEQYF.